Shown below are 7 T cell receptor beta chains from a single sample sequenced in a study of CD8+CD57+ T cells in acquired aplastic anemia (dated by TCRdb to 2016 to 2019). The sample was run on an Illumina HiSeq 2000. Profiling of TCR beta VDJ combinations and CDR3 sequences used genomic DNA as the template. TCRdb applied fastp at Q25 and MiXCR to the public reads, then kept only in-frame beta chains. Identical CDR3 proteins give one entry, which carries the most common genes and DNA. Counted in this sample were about 190,000 distinct CDR3 sequences; roughly half of them appeared once. The top ten hold roughly 15% of the sample. The material sequenced was sorted CD4+, CD8+, or CD8+CD57+ T cells (not recorded which) from PBMCs. These receptors originate from a human donor in good health, serving as a control.

Many counts were recorded for this clonotype. The chain has TRBV11-2 and TRBJ2-7; D is undetermined. V lost 4 bases and J lost 6, with 10 bases in between. CDR1 is SGHAT, CDR2 FQNNGV, per germline. The CDR3 spans 12 residues. The CDR3 bases are TGTGCCAGCAGCTCCGACTTCTCCGAGCAGTACTTC. The encoded protein is CASSSDFSEQYF.

This clonotype was seen only a few times. The chain recombines TRBV20-1 with TRBJ1-1; TRBD1 aligns across 7 bases. CDR3 length: 17 amino acids. Per germline, CDR1 DFQATT and CDR2 SNEGSKA (reference sequence). J lost 0 bases, V lost 0 bases, and 10 bases had no gene match. CDR3 loop: CSARDAGQGVMNTEAFF. The CDR3 coding sequence is TGCAGTGCTAGAGATGCAGGGCAGGGGGTCATGAACACTGAAGCTTTCTTT.

This sequence joins TRBV6-6 and TRBJ1-2; D is undetermined. CDR1 is MNHNY and CDR2 is SVGAGI in the germline V gene (reference sequence). The V and J ends lost 6 bases and 8 bases respectively, with 19 bases between them. The CDR3 is 14 amino acids. The CDR3 DNA reads as TGTGCCAGCAGCCCTCGACTAGAGCCTTGGGGCTACACCTTC. This gives the protein CASSPRLEPWGYTF.

The chain combines TRBV9 with TRBJ1-6; D is unclear. Germline loops: CDR1 SGDLS, CDR2 YYNGEE. The V gene lost 0 bases and the J gene lost 2 bases, with 3 bases spanning the gap. The CDR3 has 14 amino acids. The CDR3 DNA reads TGTGCCAGCAGCGTAGTGCCCTATAATTCACCCCTCCACTTT. It encodes CASSVVPYNSPLHF.

This chain uses TRBV7-3 with TRBJ2-3; tentative D call: TRBD1 (6 bases). This CDR3 spans 14 amino acids. V was shortened by 5 bases and J by 2 bases, with 11 bases between the two germline ends. Germline CDR1 is SGHTA and CDR2 is FQGTGA. This CDR3 reads CASSPPGDTDTQYF. The CDR3 DNA sequence: TGTGCCAGCAGCCCTCCAGGGGACACAGATACGCAGTATTTT.

This clonotype was found many times. CDR3 protein: CASSFYQPTDQAEAFF. The CDR3 DNA reads as TGCGCCAGCAGCTTTTATCAGCCGACAGACCAGGCTGAAGCTTTCTTT. The chain employs TRBV5-1 and TRBJ1-1; D perhaps matches TRBD1 (5 bases). CDR3 size: 16 residues. In germline, CDR1 is SGHRS, CDR2 YFSETQ. V lost 2 bases and J lost 6, with 20 bases in between. The whole variable domain, remainder taken from reference TRBV5-1 and TRBJ1-1, is KAGVTQTPRYLIKTRGQQVTLSCSPISGHRSVSWYQQTPGQGLQFLFEYFSETQRNKGNFPGRFSGRQFSNSRSEMNVSTLELGDSALYLCASSFYQPTDQAEAFFGQGTRLTVV.

This clonotype was observed at least ten times. The chain uses TRBV20-1 and TRBJ1-1, with D tentatively TRBD1 (6 bases). Trimming removed 0 bases from V and 5 bases from J, with 13 bases in between. Germline V gives CDR1 DFQATT, CDR2 SNEGSKA (reference sequence). The CDR3 runs to 14 residues. In nucleotides, the CDR3 is TGCAGTGCTAGAGAGGAGGGACAAGGGACTGAAGCTTTCTTT. Translating gives CSAREEGQGTEAFF.